These 5 T cell receptor beta chains were sequenced from one sample in a study of T-cell reconstitution after alpha-beta-depleted transplantation in children. Molecular barcoding with unique molecular identifiers was used for the TCRbeta library. Via MiXCR, TCRdb re-called the PCR reads, giving one row per CDR3 protein. The repertoire consists of about 610,000 distinct CDR3 sequences, with over 9.5% occurring once and the leading ten covering about 4%. This specimen was PBMCs from the stem cell graft donor, taken from the stem cell graft. The receptor source for this set is a human donor who donated a stem cell graft to a child with acute myeloid leukemia.

The rearrangement links TRBV12-3 or TRBV12-4 to TRBJ2-7; the match to TRBD2 covers 10 bases. The junction had 6 bases not matched to a gene; V was cut back by 7 bases and J by 3 bases. The CDR3 runs to 14 residues. CDR3 sequence: CASTTSGKIYEQYF. The CDR3 DNA reads as TGTGCCAGCACCACTAGCGGGAAGATCTACGAGCAGTACTTC.

The chain links TRBV28 to TRBJ2-6, with 8 bases fitting TRBD2. The CDR3 runs 17 residues. V lost 8 bases, J lost 0 bases, and 9 bases stayed unmatched. CDR1 MDHEN and CDR2 SYDVKM come from the germline V gene. The DNA for the CDR3 is TGTGCCAGCGGAAGAGCGACTAGCGACTCTGGGGCCAACGTCCTGACTTTC. This codes for CASGRATSDSGANVLTF.

To note about this clonotype: One end of the junction does not line up with germline, which may come from a read error. The chain joins TRBV19 to TRBJ2-5; 7 bases are a match to TRBD1. This CDR3 region has 14 residues. Germline CDR1 is LNHDA and CDR2 is SQIVND (reference sequence). The CDR3 nucleotides are TGTGCCAGTAGTCTAAGACAGGGTCAAGGGACCCAGTACTTC. Protein product: CASSLRQGQGTQYF. Complete variable domain (other parts from reference TRBV19 and TRBJ2-5): DGGITQSPKYLFRKEGQNVTLSCEQNLNHDAMYWYRQDPGQGLRLIYYSQIVNDFQKGDIAEGYSVSREKKESFPLTVTSAQKNPTAFYLCASSLRQGQGTQYFGPGTRLLVL.

This clonotype was seen only a few times. The V gene is TRBV2, the J gene TRBJ2-3, with 8 bases identical to TRBD2. Germline-derived CDR1 and CDR2 are SNHLY and FYNNEI. This CDR3 region has 19 residues. Unmatched junction bases numbered 18, after V lost 5 bases and J lost 2 bases. CDR3 amino acids: CASSLVGLVVQRATDTQYF. In DNA, the CDR3 is TGTGCCAGCAGTTTAGTGGGACTAGTAGTCCAGCGGGCCACAGATACGCAGTATTTT. The variable domain in full, completed from reference TRBV2 and TRBJ2-3, reads EPEVTQTPSHQVTQMGQEVILRCVPISNHLYFYWYRQILGQKVEFLVSFYNNEISEKSEIFDDQFSVERPDGSNFTLKIRSTKLEDSAMYFCASSLVGLVVQRATDTQYFGPGTRLTVL.

This clonotype was detected many times. The chain is built from TRBV29-1 and TRBJ1-4; D not resolved. Trimming cost V 6 bases and J 3 bases, with 14 bases left between them. Germline CDR1 reads SQVTM; CDR2 reads ANQGSEA. The CDR3 spans 14 residues. CDR3 loop: CSVAKGSANEKLFF. The CDR3 nucleotides are TGCAGCGTCGCCAAGGGAAGTGCTAATGAAAAACTGTTTTTT.